This T cell receptor (beta chain) was documented in a study of shared clonotypes between healthy human individuals. V trimming: 5 bases; J trimming: 5 bases; junction bases outside the gene matches: 4. The CDR3 is 14 amino acids. Germline V gene sequence: CDR1 ENHRY, CDR2 SYGVKD. Healthy adults negative for HIV, lacking recent acute infections or vaccinations, served as donors. In regard to this clone: The antigen remains unidentified.

Study outcomes and limitations: Researchers sampled only blood; tissue repertoires likely differ.

The protocol was immunoSEQ multiplex PCR, while the TCRdb copy is restricted to in-frame clones and leaves out a portion. The sample carries 850,000 to 1,200,000 clones, about 76% recorded once. The specimen sequenced was memory CD4+ T cells sorted from blood. Documented subset: CD45RA-negative fraction. This receptor was identified in a man in his late teens or twenties in good health. The chain couples TRBV10-3 to TRBJ1-5; 9 bases are shared with TRBD1. DNA of the CDR3: TGTGCCATCAGTTGGGGACAGGGAGATCAGCCCCAGCATTTT. Its translation is CAISWGQGDQPQHF.